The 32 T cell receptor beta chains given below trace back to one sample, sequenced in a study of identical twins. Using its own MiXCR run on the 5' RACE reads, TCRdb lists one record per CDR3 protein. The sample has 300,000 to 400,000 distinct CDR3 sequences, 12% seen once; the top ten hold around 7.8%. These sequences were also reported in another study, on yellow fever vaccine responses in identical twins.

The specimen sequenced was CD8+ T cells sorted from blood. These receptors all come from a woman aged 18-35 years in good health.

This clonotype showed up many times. This CDR3 is CASSAFIGTDTQYF. The CDR3 DNA reads as TGTGCCAGCAGTGCCTTTATCGGCACAGATACGCAGTATTTT. The chain uses TRBV28 and TRBJ2-3; D gene unclear. Germline lookup yields CDR1 MDHEN and CDR2 SYDVKM. The CDR3 spans 14 residues. Trimming took 5 bases from V and 1 from J, leaving 10 bases between them.

The CDR3 here is CASSIVWHNYGYTF. As DNA, the CDR3 is TGTGCCAGTAGTATAGTTTGGCATAACTATGGCTACACCTTC. This rearrangement joins TRBV19 to TRBJ1-2, with D unclear. Trimming shortened V by 1 base and J by 1 base, and 7 bases separated the two germline ends. The CDR3 extends over 14 amino acids. Germline loops: CDR1 LNHDA, CDR2 SQIVND (reference sequence).

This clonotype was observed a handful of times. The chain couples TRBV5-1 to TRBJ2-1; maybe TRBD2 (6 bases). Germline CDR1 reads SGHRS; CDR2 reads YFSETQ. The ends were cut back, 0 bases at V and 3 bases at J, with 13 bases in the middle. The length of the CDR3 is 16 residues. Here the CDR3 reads CASSLAFGGNYNEQFF. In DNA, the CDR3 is TGCGCCAGCAGCTTGGCTTTTGGCGGGAACTACAATGAGCAGTTCTTC.

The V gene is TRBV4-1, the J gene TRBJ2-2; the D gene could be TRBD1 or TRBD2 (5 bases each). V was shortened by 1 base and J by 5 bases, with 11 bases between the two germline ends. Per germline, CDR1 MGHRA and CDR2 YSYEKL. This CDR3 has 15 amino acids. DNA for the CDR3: TGCGCCAGCAGCCAAGGGGGGATAGGGACCGGGGAGCTGTTTTTT. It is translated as CASSQGGIGTGELFF.

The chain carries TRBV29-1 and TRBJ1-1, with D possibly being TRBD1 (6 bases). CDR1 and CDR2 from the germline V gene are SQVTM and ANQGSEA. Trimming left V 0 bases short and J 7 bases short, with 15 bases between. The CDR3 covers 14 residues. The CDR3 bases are TGCAGCGTTGAAGATGGGGACACCCGGGGTGAAGCTTTCTTT. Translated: CSVEDGDTRGEAFF.

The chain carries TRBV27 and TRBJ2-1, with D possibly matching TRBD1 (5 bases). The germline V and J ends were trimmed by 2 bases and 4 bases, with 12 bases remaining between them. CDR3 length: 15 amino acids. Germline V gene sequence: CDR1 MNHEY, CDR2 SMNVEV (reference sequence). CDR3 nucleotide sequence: TGTGCCAGCAGTTTAGCAGGGAAAAGATACAATGAGCAGTTCTTC. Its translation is CASSLAGKRYNEQFF.

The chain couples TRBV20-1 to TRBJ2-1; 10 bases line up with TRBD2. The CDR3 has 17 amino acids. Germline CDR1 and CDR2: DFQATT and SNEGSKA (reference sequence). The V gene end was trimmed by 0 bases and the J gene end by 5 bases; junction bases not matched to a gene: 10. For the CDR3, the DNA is TGCAGTGCTAGAGATTTCTCGGAGCGGGAGGGGAACAATGAGCAGTTCTTC. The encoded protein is CSARDFSEREGNNEQFF.

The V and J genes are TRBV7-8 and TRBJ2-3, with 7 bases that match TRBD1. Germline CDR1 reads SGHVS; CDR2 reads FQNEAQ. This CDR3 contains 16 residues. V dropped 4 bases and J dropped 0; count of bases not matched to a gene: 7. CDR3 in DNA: TGTGCCAGCAGCTCTTCTAGGGGGCTTAGCACAGATACGCAGTATTTT. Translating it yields CASSSSRGLSTDTQYF.

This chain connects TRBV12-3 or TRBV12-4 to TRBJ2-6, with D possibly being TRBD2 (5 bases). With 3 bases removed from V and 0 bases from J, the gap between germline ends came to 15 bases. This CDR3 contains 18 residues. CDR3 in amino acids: CASSFRGDPSSGANVLTF. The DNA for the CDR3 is TGTGCCAGCAGTTTCCGGGGAGATCCTAGCTCTGGGGCCAACGTCCTGACTTTC.

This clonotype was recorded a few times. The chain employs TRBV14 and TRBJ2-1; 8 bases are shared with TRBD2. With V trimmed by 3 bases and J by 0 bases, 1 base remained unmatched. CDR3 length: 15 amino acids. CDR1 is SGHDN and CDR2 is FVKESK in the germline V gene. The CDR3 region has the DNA TGTGCCAGCAGCCACACTAGCGGCTCCTACAATGAGCAGTTCTTC. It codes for CASSHTSGSYNEQFF.

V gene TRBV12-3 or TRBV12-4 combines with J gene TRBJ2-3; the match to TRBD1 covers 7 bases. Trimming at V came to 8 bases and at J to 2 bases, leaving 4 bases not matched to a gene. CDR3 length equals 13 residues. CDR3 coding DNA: TGTGCCAGCCGGGACAGCTCCACAGATACGCAGTATTTT. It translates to CASRDSSTDTQYF.

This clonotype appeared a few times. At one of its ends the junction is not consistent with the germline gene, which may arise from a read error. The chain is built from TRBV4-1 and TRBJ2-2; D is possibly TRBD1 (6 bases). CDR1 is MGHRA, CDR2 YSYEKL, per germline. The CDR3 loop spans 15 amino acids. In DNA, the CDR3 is TGCGCCAGCAGGCAAGATACAGGGCATCCCGGGGAGCTGTTTTTT. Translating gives CASRQDTGHPGELFF.

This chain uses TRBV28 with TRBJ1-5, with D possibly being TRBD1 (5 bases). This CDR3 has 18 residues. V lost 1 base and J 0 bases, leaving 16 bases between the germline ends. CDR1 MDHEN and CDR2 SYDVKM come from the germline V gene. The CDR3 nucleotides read TGTGCCAGCAGTTTATTGGGGCCTCAATCCTTTAGCAATCAGCCCCAGCATTTT. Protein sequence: CASSLLGPQSFSNQPQHF.

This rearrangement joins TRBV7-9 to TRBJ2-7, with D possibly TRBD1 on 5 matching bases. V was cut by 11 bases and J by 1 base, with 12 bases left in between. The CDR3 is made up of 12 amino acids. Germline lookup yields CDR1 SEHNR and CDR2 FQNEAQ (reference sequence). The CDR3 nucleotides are TGTGCCTCACAGGATAGGTCCTACGAGCAGTACTTC. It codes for CASQDRSYEQYF.

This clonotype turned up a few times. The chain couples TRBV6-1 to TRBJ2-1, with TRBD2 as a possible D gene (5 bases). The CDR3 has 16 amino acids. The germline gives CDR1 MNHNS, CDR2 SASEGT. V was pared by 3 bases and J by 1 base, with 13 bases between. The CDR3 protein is CASSDPDERSYNEQFF. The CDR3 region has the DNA TGTGCCAGCAGTGATCCGGACGAGCGGTCCTACAATGAGCAGTTCTTC.

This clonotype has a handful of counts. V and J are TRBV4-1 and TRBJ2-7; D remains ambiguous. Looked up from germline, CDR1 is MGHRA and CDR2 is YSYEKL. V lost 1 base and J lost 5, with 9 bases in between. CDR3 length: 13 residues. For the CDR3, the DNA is TGCGCCAGCAGCCAAGTGTCCGGAGACGAGCAGTACGTC. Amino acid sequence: CASSQVSGDEQYV.

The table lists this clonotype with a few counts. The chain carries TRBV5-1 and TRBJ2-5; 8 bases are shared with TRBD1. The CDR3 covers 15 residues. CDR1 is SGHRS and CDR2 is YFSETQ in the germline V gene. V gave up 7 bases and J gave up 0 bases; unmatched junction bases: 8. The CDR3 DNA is TGCGCCAGCCGGACAGGGCAGATCTACCAAGAGACCCAGTACTTC. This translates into CASRTGQIYQETQYF.

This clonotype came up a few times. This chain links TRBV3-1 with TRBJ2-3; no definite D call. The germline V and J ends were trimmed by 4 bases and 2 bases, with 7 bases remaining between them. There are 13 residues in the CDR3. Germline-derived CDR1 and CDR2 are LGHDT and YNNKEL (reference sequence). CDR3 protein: CASSRWNTDTQYF. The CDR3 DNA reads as TGTGCCAGCAGCCGGTGGAACACAGATACGCAGTATTTT.

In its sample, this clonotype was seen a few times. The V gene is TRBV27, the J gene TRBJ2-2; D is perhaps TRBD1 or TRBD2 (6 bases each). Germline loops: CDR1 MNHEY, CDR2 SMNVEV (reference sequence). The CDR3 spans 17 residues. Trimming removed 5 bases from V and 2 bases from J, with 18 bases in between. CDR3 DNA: TGTGCCAGCAGTCCAATACTGACGGGGGCCAACACCGGGGAGCTGTTTTTT. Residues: CASSPILTGANTGELFF.

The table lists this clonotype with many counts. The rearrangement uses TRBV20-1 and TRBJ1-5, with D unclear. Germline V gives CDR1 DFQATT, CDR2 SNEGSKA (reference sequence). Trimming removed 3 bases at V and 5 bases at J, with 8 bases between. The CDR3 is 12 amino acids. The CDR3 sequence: CSASHEDQPQHF. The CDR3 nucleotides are TGCAGTGCTAGCCACGAGGATCAGCCCCAGCATTTT.

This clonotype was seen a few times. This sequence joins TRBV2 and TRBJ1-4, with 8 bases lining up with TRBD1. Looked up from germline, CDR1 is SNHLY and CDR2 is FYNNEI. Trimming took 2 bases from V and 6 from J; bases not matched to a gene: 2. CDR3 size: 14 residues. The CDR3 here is CASSEMTGDEKLFF. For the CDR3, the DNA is TGTGCCAGCAGTGAAATGACAGGGGATGAAAAACTGTTTTTT.

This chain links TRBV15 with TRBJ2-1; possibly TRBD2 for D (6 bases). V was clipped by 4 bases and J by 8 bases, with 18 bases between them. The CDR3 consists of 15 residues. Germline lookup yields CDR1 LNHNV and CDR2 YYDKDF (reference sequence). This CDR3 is CATSISGDSVDEQFF. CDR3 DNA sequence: TGTGCCACCAGCATATCGGGGGATTCGGTGGATGAGCAGTTCTTC.

The CDR3 bases are TGCGCCAGCAGCCAAGACTTGGGGGGCGCATCGCATGGCTACACCTTC. It yields the protein CASSQDLGGASHGYTF. The chain employs TRBV4-1 and TRBJ1-2; possibly TRBD1 for D (6 bases). CDR1 is MGHRA and CDR2 is YSYEKL in the germline V gene. V shed 0 bases and J shed 6 bases, with 17 bases lying between them. The CDR3 is 16 amino acids.

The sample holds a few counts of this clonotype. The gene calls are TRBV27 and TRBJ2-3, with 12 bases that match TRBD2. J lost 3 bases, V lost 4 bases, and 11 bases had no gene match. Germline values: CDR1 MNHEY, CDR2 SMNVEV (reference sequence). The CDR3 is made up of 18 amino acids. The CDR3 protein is CASSYLLRGTSGTDTQYF. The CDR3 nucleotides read TGTGCCAGCAGTTATCTGCTCAGGGGGACTAGCGGGACAGATACGCAGTATTTT.

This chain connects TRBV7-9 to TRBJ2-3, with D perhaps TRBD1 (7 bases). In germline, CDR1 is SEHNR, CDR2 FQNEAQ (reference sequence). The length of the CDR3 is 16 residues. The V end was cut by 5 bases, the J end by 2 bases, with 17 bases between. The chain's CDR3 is CASSQPGGQYTDTQYF. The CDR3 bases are TGTGCCAGCAGCCAACCAGGGGGGCAGTACACAGATACGCAGTATTTT.

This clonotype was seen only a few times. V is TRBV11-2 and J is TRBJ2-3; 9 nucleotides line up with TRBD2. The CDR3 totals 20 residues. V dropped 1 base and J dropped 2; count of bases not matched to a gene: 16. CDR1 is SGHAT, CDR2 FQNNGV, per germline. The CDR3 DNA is TGTGCCAGCAGCTTAGGAACGGCGTTAGTAGCGGGGGCCTACACAGATACGCAGTATTTT. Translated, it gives CASSLGTALVAGAYTDTQYF.

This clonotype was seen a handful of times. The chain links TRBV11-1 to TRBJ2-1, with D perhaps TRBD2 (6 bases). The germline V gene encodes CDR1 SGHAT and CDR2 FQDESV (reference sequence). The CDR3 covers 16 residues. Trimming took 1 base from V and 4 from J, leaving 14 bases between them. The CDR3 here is CASSLEAGGVYNEQFF. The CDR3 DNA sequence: TGTGCCAGCAGCTTAGAAGCTGGAGGGGTTTACAATGAGCAGTTCTTC.

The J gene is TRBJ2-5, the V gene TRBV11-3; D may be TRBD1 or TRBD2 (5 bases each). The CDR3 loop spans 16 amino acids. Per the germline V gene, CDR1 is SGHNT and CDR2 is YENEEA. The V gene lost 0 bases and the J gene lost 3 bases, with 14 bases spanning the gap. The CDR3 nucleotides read TGTGCCAGCAGCTTAGAGAGGGGACGGTGGGAAGAGACCCAGTACTTC. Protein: CASSLERGRWEETQYF.

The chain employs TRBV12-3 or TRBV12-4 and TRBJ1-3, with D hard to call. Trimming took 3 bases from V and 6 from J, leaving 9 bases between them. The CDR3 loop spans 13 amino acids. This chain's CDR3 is CASSFTTSNTIYF. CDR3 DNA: TGTGCCAGCAGTTTTACTACCTCAAACACCATATATTTT.

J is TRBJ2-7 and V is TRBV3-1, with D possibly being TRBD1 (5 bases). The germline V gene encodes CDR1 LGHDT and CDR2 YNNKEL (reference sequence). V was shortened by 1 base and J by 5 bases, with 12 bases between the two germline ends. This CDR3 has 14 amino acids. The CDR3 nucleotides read TGTGCCAGCAGCCAAGGACAGTTCGGTGACGAGCAGTACTTC. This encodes CASSQGQFGDEQYF.

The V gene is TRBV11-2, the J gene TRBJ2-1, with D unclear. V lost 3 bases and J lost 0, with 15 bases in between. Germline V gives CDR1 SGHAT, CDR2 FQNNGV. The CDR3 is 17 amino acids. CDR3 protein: CASSLNTGPSSYNEQFF. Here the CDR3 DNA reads TGTGCCAGCAGCTTGAATACGGGCCCGAGCTCCTACAATGAGCAGTTCTTC.

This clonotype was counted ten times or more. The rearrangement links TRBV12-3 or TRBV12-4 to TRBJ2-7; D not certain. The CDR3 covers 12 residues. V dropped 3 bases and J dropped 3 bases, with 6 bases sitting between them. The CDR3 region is CASSFVSYEQYF. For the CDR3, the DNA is TGTGCCAGCAGTTTCGTGAGCTACGAGCAGTACTTC.